The source of this T cell receptor beta chain is a study of blood T cell repertoires in COVID-19. Study background: COVID-19 samples collected from the United States, Italy and Spain covered acute and convalescent phases.

This CDR3 contains 11 residues. V lost 4 bases and J lost 8, with 6 bases in between. Germline V gene lookup returns CDR1 LNHDA and CDR2 SQIVND (reference sequence). Authors' processing steps: Amplification of reference gene primers was used by the study to estimate nucleated cell counts. The data were produced by immunoSEQ multiplex PCR, yet TCRdb's version contains in-frame clones alone and is incomplete. V and J calls and clone size are given by that table; D and trimming were obtained from the DNA. The table includes just under 65,000 clones, about 76% detected once. Specimen: peripheral blood. This chain joins TRBV19 and TRBJ2-1; no clear D gene. The source of this sequence is an elderly woman with acute or convalescent COVID-19. CDR3 sequence (DNA): TGTGCCAGTAGTACACTCGATGAGCAGTTCTTC. This gives the protein CASSTLDEQFF.